A single sample is the source of the 20 T cell receptor beta chains below, sequenced in a study of shared clonotypes between healthy human individuals. Libraries were prepared by immunoSEQ multiplex PCR; TCRdb keeps only in-frame clonotypes and omits some of them. The table includes 2 million to 2.5 million clones, 85% to 95% detected once. Sequencing was carried out using naive CD4+ T cells from PBMCs. The subset was: CD45RA+ positively selected. These receptors all stem from a man aged 18 to 29 in good health. Some clones in this sample may be carry-over from other donors' samples.

V is TRBV29-1 and J is TRBJ2-1; 9 bases are a match to TRBD1. The CDR3 runs to 14 residues. CDR1 and CDR2 (germline): SQVTM, ANQGSEA. With 6 bases clipped from V and 4 bases from J, the junction kept 7 bases outside the gene matches. CDR3 sequence (DNA): TGCAGCGTCGATTCCGGGACAGGGTACAATGAGCAGTTCTTC. Translation: CSVDSGTGYNEQFF.

As for this clone: At one end, the junction sequence differs from germline, possibly due to a read error. The genes are TRBV30 and TRBJ2-5, with D possibly matching TRBD1 (6 bases). This CDR3 is 13 amino acids long. The germline CDR1 and CDR2 sequences are GTSNPN and SVGIG (reference sequence). CDR3 in amino acids: CAWTRGMQETQYF. The CDR3 nucleotides are TGTGCATGGACGAGGGGGATGCAAGAGACCCAGTACTTC.

The chain joins TRBV5-6 to TRBJ1-2, with D unclear. This CDR3 has 12 residues. Germline values: CDR1 SGHDT, CDR2 YYEEEE. The V end was cut by 0 bases, the J end by 8 bases, with 8 bases between. The CDR3 loop reads CASSLVGVGYTF. For the CDR3, the DNA is TGTGCCAGCAGCTTGGTTGGGGTCGGCTACACCTTC.

This chain links TRBV5-8 with TRBJ2-1, with 11 bases that match TRBD2. V dropped 4 bases and J dropped 8; count of bases not matched to a gene: 14. The CDR3 consists of 17 residues. The germline gives CDR1 SGHTS, CDR2 YDEGEE. As DNA, the CDR3 is TGTGCCAGCAGCGTGACCTCCTTCGGACTAGCGGGCTATGAGCAGTTCTTC. Protein: CASSVTSFGLAGYEQFF.

The chain carries TRBV7-6 and TRBJ2-1; 8 bases are shared with TRBD2. Trimming removed 4 bases from V and 3 bases from J; junction bases left unmatched: 8. This CDR3 has 16 amino acids. CDR1 and CDR2 from the germline V gene are SGHVS and FNYEAQ. The CDR3 DNA sequence: TGTGCCAGCAGCTCCCGGGGGGGGGCTGTCTACAATGAGCAGTTCTTC. As protein: CASSSRGGAVYNEQFF.

The chain uses TRBV10-1 and TRBJ2-1; TRBD1 matches 10 bases. The CDR3 runs to 13 residues. CDR1 is WNHNN and CDR2 is SYGVQD in the germline V gene (reference sequence). Unmatched junction bases numbered 3, after V lost 4 bases and J lost 9 bases. The CDR3 protein is CASSAGTGVEQFF. The CDR3 coding sequence is TGCGCCAGCAGTGCCGGGACAGGGGTTGAGCAGTTCTTC.

The chain has TRBV7-9 and TRBJ1-2, with D maybe TRBD1 (5 bases). V lost 6 bases and J lost 4, with 12 bases in between. Germline CDR1 and CDR2: SEHNR and FQNEAQ (reference sequence). CDR3 length: 13 amino acids. CDR3 residues: CASRGVWGYGYTF. The CDR3 DNA follows: TGTGCCAGCAGAGGGGTATGGGGCTATGGCTACACCTTC. Combining the CDR3 with reference TRBV7-9 and TRBJ1-2 gives the whole variable domain DTGVSQNPRHKITKRGQNVTFRCDPISEHNRLYWYRQTLGQGPEFLTYFQNEAQLEKSRLLSDRFSAERPKGSFSTLEIQRTEQGDSAMYLCASRGVWGYGYTFGSGTRLTVV.

The gene calls are TRBV5-4 and TRBJ2-7, with 8 bases fitting TRBD1. The CDR3 loop spans 15 amino acids. V gave up 3 bases and J gave up 0 bases; unmatched junction bases: 5. Germline loops: CDR1 SGHNT, CDR2 YYREEE (reference sequence). The CDR3 region has the DNA TGTGCCAGCAGCTCGTGGACAGGGAGCTCCTACGAGCAGTACTTC. It encodes CASSSWTGSSYEQYF.

CDR3 nucleotides: TGTGCCAGTAGTCCGGAAGCGGGGGAACCGTTTGAAAACATTCAGTACTTC. It yields the protein CASSPEAGEPFENIQYF. V and J are TRBV19 and TRBJ2-4, with 8 bases matching TRBD2. This CDR3 is 17 amino acids long. CDR1 is LNHDA and CDR2 is SQIVND in the germline V gene (reference sequence). V dropped 5 bases and J dropped 5; count of bases not matched to a gene: 14.

This chain joins TRBV18 and TRBJ2-1; 10 nucleotides agree with TRBD2. J gave up 2 bases and V 8 bases, and 9 bases lay outside the gene matches. Germline assignment: CDR1 KGHSH and CDR2 LQKENI. There are 16 residues in the CDR3. As DNA, the CDR3 is TGTGCCAGCGCCAGCCTAGCGGGAGAGGCCTACAATGAGCAGTTCTTC. Amino acid sequence: CASASLAGEAYNEQFF.

V usage is TRBV18 and J usage is TRBJ2-7, with 14 bases matching TRBD2. J lost 6 bases, V lost 3 bases, and 4 bases had no gene match. CDR1 is KGHSH, CDR2 LQKENI, per germline. The CDR3 consists of 15 residues. The CDR3 sequence is CASSPGLAGVTEQYF. DNA of the CDR3: TGTGCCAGCTCACCGGGACTAGCGGGAGTAACCGAGCAGTACTTC.

The rearrangement uses TRBV11-2 and TRBJ2-7; 10 positions match TRBD2. The J segment lost 2 bases and the V segment lost 4 bases, leaving 5 bases of the junction unmatched. The germline gives CDR1 SGHAT, CDR2 FQNNGV. This CDR3 spans 15 amino acids. The CDR3 sequence: CASSSGTSATYEQYF. The CDR3 nucleotides read TGTGCCAGCAGCTCCGGGACTAGCGCGACCTACGAGCAGTACTTC. Variable domain in full (rest from reference TRBV11-2 and TRBJ2-7): EAGVAQSPRYKIIEKRQSVAFWCNPISGHATLYWYQQILGQGPKLLIQFQNNGVVDDSQLPKDRFSAERLKGVDSTLKIQPAKLEDSAVYLCASSSGTSATYEQYFGPGTRLTVT.

The V and J genes are TRBV28 and TRBJ2-1, with 10 bases matching TRBD2. In germline, CDR1 is MDHEN, CDR2 SYDVKM. The CDR3 loop spans 17 amino acids. With 8 bases clipped from V and 0 bases from J, the junction kept 10 bases outside the gene matches. The CDR3 nucleotides are TGTGCCAGCCCCCCTACTAGCGGGACCAGCTCCTACAATGAGCAGTTCTTC. It is translated as CASPPTSGTSSYNEQFF.

This chain joins TRBV7-8 and TRBJ1-2, with 8 bases identical to TRBD1. The junction had 10 bases not matched to a gene; V was cut back by 5 bases and J by 2 bases. The V gene's germline CDR1 is SGHVS and CDR2 FQNEAQ. The CDR3 loop spans 16 amino acids. In DNA form, the CDR3 reads TGTGCCAGCAGCCCATCACCCGGGACAGGAAACTATGGCTACACCTTC. It encodes CASSPSPGTGNYGYTF.

The V and J genes are TRBV6-5 and TRBJ2-2, with D possibly TRBD1 on 6 matching bases. Germline loops: CDR1 MNHEY, CDR2 SVGAGI. The CDR3 is made up of 14 amino acids. The V end was cut by 7 bases, the J end by 5 bases, with 14 bases between. CDR3 sequence (DNA): TGTGCCAGCACCCCACACACAGGGACCGGGGAGCTGTTTTTT. Its protein product is CASTPHTGTGELFF.

The chain joins TRBV29-1 to TRBJ1-1; no firm D call. CDR3 length: 12 residues. V lost 4 bases and J lost 3, with 9 bases in between. CDR1 and CDR2 (germline): SQVTM, ANQGSEA. CDR3: CSVGVGHTEAFF. The CDR3, as DNA: TGCAGCGTTGGAGTAGGTCACACTGAAGCTTTCTTT.

The rearrangement uses TRBV7-3 and TRBJ1-1, with 12 bases lining up with TRBD1. The CDR3 is 14 residues long. V dropped 5 bases and J dropped 11; count of bases not matched to a gene: 9. The germline V gene has CDR1 SGHTA and CDR2 FQGTGA. In DNA, the CDR3 is TGTGCCAGCAGCGCCAACCGGGACAGGGGGCCTGCTTTCTTT. This sequence encodes CASSANRDRGPAFF.

On this clone itself: The sample has other DNA sequences that encode this CDR3 too. The chain's CDR3 is CASSLAGGDTEAFF. As DNA, the CDR3 is TGCGCCAGCAGCTTGGCGGGCGGGGACACTGAAGCTTTCTTT. This chain connects TRBV5-1 to TRBJ1-1; D remains unclear. Germline assignment: CDR1 SGHRS and CDR2 YFSETQ. This CDR3 is built from 14 residues. V was shortened by 0 bases and J by 3 bases, with 9 bases between the two germline ends.

The J gene is TRBJ1-1, the V gene TRBV12-2; TRBD1 reflects the table's D call only, with no check against the DNA. TRBV12-2 is designated a pseudogene. The CDR3 consists of 16 residues. CDR3 nucleotide sequence: TGTGCAAGTCGCTTAGAGGCAGGGGCCGGGAACACTGAAGCTTTCTTT. It codes for CASRLEAGAGNTEAFF.

The V gene is TRBV11-2, the J gene TRBJ2-7, with D tentatively TRBD1 (6 bases). Germline values: CDR1 SGHAT, CDR2 FQNNGV. V lost 3 bases to trimming and J lost 6 bases, with 9 bases between them. The CDR3 length is 12 residues. The CDR3 sequence: CASSLTGSEQYF. The CDR3 coding sequence is TGTGCCAGCAGCTTGACAGGTTCCGAGCAGTACTTC.